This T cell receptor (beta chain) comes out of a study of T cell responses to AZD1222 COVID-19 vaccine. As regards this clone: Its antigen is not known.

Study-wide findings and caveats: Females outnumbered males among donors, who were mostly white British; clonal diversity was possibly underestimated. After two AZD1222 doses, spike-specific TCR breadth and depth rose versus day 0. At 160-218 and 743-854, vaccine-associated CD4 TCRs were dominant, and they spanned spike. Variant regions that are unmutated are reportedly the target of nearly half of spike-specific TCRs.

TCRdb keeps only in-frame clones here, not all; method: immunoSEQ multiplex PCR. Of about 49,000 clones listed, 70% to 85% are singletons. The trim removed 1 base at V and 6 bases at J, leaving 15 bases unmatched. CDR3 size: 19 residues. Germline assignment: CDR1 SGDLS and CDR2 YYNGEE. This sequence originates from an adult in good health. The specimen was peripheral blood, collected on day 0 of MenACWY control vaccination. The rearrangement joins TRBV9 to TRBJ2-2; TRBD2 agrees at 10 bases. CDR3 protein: CASSVRRASGSLSAGELFF. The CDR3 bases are TGTGCCAGCAGCGTACGTAGGGCTAGCGGGAGTCTATCGGCCGGGGAGCTGTTTTTT.